This T cell receptor (beta chain) was sequenced in a study of blood T cells in healthy people across ages. Whole-study findings and limits: With age, beta diversity per million T cells declined roughly linearly, significantly by about 40.

For every donor, a draw yielded around 10 milliliters of peripheral blood. Each sample gave at least 6 million isolated PBMCs. This CDR3 is built from 16 residues. After removal of 2 bases from V and 6 bases from J, the junction contained 7 bases not matched to a gene. Germline CDR1 and CDR2: SGHRS and YFSETQ. This clonotype has a single count. Its target is not known. Through a sample-barcoded 5' primer and a J-beta primer mix, a second PCR was run for roughly 6 to 12 cycles. TCRdb re-derived calls from the 5' RACE reads in MiXCR, one entry per CDR3 protein. The table includes approximately 1.5 million distinct CDR3 sequences, around 36% detected once.

The sequenced sample consisted of blood. V usage is TRBV5-1 and J usage is TRBJ2-3; 12 bases agree with TRBD2. This receptor was taken from a woman aged 30 to 39 in good health. Written as DNA, the CDR3 is TGCGCCAGCAGCTTAAGCACTAGCGGGGGGTTGGATACGCAGTATTTT. This sequence encodes CASSLSTSGGLDTQYF.